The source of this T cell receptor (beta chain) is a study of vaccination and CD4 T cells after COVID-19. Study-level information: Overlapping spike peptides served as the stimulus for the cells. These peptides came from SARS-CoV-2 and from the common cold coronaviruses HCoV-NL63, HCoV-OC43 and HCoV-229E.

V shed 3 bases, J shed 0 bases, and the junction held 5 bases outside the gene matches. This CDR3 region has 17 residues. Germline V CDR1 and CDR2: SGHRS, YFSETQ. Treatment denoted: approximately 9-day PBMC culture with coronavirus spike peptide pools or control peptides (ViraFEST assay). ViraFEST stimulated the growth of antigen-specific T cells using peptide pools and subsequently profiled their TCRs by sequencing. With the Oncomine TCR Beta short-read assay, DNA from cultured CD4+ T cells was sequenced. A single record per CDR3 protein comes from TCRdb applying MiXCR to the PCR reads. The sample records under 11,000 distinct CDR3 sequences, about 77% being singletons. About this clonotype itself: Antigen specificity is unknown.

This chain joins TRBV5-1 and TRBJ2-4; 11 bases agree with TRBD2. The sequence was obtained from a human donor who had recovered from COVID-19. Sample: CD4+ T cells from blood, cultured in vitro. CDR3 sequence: CASSWTSGSPAKNIQYF. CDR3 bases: TGCGCCAGCAGCTGGACTAGCGGGTCACCAGCCAAAAACATTCAGTACTTC.